This T cell receptor (beta chain) was identified during a study of blood T cell repertoires in COVID-19. About the research overall: The United States, Italy and Spain were the sources of the acute and convalescent COVID-19 samples. PBMCs, B-cell-depleted T cells, or T cells were the source of the cDNA or gDNA that made up the material.

Original handling: Counts of nucleated cells, estimated from reference gene primer amplification, were obtained. TCRdb's table, derived via immunoSEQ multiplex PCR, lists solely in-frame clones and lacks some. The V and J calls and clone size come from that table; D and trimming were worked out from the DNA. The sample records roughly 26,000 clones, around 92% being singletons. This CDR3 comprises 18 residues. This sequence joins TRBV21-1 and TRBJ1-6; the D call in the table, TRBD1, was not verified against the DNA. TRBV21-1 is a pseudogene locus. The source material was peripheral blood. This sequence originates from a human donor in a cohort sampled during active COVID-19. CDR3 in amino acids: CASSKRAWGTGDCSPLHF. CDR3 DNA: TGTGCCAGCAGCAAAAGGGCTTGGGGAACAGGGGATTGTTCACCCCTCCACTTT.